A single sample gave rise to the 26 T cell receptor beta chains below, sequenced in a study of CXCR3-negative and CXCR3-positive naive CD8 T cells. These receptors have no identified antigens. Findings of the study overall: Hydrophobicity of TRB CDR3s was greater in CXCR3-positive naive cells than in CXCR3-negative naive cells.

UMI-labeled 5' RACE yielded the TRB cDNA libraries. TCRdb derives one entry per CDR3 protein from the 5' RACE reads, leaving out DNA. The sample spans about 63,000 distinct CDR3 sequences; the ten largest clones claim roughly 4.4%. Material: naive CXCR3+ CD8+ T cells from blood. Regarding subset: CD45RO-CCR7+CD27+CD95- naive CD8+ T cells expressing CXCR3 (TNR3+). These receptors all come from a human donor in good health. Some clones in this sample may be carry-over from other donors' samples.

J is TRBJ2-3 and V is TRBV7-9; the TCRdb call, TRBD1, lacks DNA for checking. This CDR3 comprises 14 residues. Germline CDR1 reads SEHNR; CDR2 reads FQNEAQ (reference sequence). This CDR3 is CASSLVSGADTQYF. Looking up the rest from reference TRBV7-9 and TRBJ2-3 gives the full variable domain: DTGVSQNPRHKITKRGQNVTFRCDPISEHNRLYWYRQTLGQGPEFLTYFQNEAQLEKSRLLSDRFSAERPKGSFSTLEIQRTEQGDSAMYLCASSLVSGADTQYFGPGTRLTVL.

The chain joins TRBV7-9 to TRBJ2-3; with no DNA, the TCRdb D assignment of TRBD2 cannot be verified. The CDR3 runs 14 residues. Germline V gives CDR1 SEHNR, CDR2 FQNEAQ (reference sequence). The CDR3 loop is CASRPAGGVDTQYF.

The genes are TRBV20-1 and TRBJ2-5; the TCRdb call, TRBD1, lacks DNA for checking. This CDR3 is built from 14 residues. The germline V gene encodes CDR1 DFQATT and CDR2 SNEGSKA (reference sequence). CDR3 protein: CSATRTGSEETQYF.

The genes are TRBV19 and TRBJ2-3; TCRdb's D call of TRBD1 is untestable without DNA. The CDR3 spans 13 residues. The germline V gene encodes CDR1 LNHDA and CDR2 SQIVND (reference sequence). The CDR3 reads CASIGTAHGTQYF.

J is TRBJ2-1 and V is TRBV7-9; TCRdb reports TRBD2, a call that lacks DNA to check it against. CDR3 length equals 15 residues. The V gene's germline CDR1 is SEHNR and CDR2 FQNEAQ (reference sequence). CDR3 sequence: CASSPPSWEANEQFF.

The J gene is TRBJ2-3, the V gene TRBV5-1. The CDR3 has 15 residues. Looked up from germline, CDR1 is SGHRS and CDR2 is YFSETQ. The CDR3 spells CASSPAISRTDTQYF.

This sequence joins TRBV29-1 and TRBJ2-1. The CDR3 spans 11 residues. Looked up from germline, CDR1 is SQVTM and CDR2 is ANQGSEA. CDR3 region: CSANPDNEQFF.

The chain employs TRBV19 and TRBJ1-1. The CDR3 extends over 13 amino acids. Germline V gene lookup returns CDR1 LNHDA and CDR2 SQIVND (reference sequence). This CDR3 is CASSLGTAAEAFF. Variable domain in full (rest from reference TRBV19 and TRBJ1-1): DGGITQSPKYLFRKEGQNVTLSCEQNLNHDAMYWYRQDPGQGLRLIYYSQIVNDFQKGDIAEGYSVSREKKESFPLTVTSAQKNPTAFYLCASSLGTAAEAFFGQGTRLTVV.

This chain uses TRBV27 with TRBJ2-3; TCRdb lists TRBD1, though no DNA is available to test this call. Per germline, CDR1 MNHEY and CDR2 SMNVEV (reference sequence). This CDR3 region has 15 residues. CDR3 in amino acids: CASRFDRGLADTQYF.

The gene calls are TRBV12-3 or TRBV12-4 and TRBJ2-1; TCRdb's D call of TRBD2 is untestable without DNA. This CDR3 is 16 amino acids long. The CDR3 sequence is CASGSRAGLGHNEQFF.

CDR3 region: CSAEGDLAGANVLTF. V gene TRBV29-1 combines with J gene TRBJ2-6; checking the TCRdb D call of TRBD1 is not possible without DNA. CDR1 is SQVTM and CDR2 is ANQGSEA in the germline V gene. CDR3 length: 15 amino acids. Filled out from reference TRBV29-1 and TRBJ2-6, the complete variable domain reads SAVISQKPSRDICQRGTSLTIQCQVDSQVTMMFWYRQQPGQSLTLIATANQGSEATYESGFVIDKFPISRPNLTFSTLTVSNMSPEDSSIYLCSAEGDLAGANVLTFGAGSRLTVL.

The J gene is TRBJ2-3, the V gene TRBV27; there is no DNA to check the TCRdb D call of TRBD1. Germline loops: CDR1 MNHEY, CDR2 SMNVEV (reference sequence). CDR3 length equals 18 residues. The CDR3 here is CASSEGQGAWKTTDTQYF.

The chain recombines TRBV18 with TRBJ2-1. Per germline, CDR1 KGHSH and CDR2 LQKENI. The CDR3 has 12 amino acids. CDR3 in amino acids: CASSPPGIEQFF.

The CDR3 sequence: CASSLSGFRYEQYF. The chain employs TRBV5-6 and TRBJ2-7. The CDR3 sequence is 14 residues long. CDR1 and CDR2 from the germline V gene are SGHDT and YYEEEE. Combining the CDR3 with reference TRBV5-6 and TRBJ2-7 gives the whole variable domain DAGVTQSPTHLIKTRGQQVTLRCSPKSGHDTVSWYQQALGQGPQFIFQYYEEEERQRGNFPDRFSGHQFPNYSSELNVNALLLGDSALYLCASSLSGFRYEQYFGPGTRLTVT.

This sequence joins TRBV12-3 or TRBV12-4 and TRBJ1-2. CDR3 length equals 12 residues. This CDR3 is CASSLYRYGYTF.

According to its frequency, this clonotype is medium-sized. The J gene is TRBJ2-7, the V gene TRBV4-3. This CDR3 comprises 13 residues. CDR1 is LGHNA, CDR2 YSLEER, per germline. This CDR3 reads CASSQSMGNEQYF.

The rearrangement uses TRBV20-1 and TRBJ2-5. Germline V gene sequence: CDR1 DFQATT, CDR2 SNEGSKA (reference sequence). This CDR3 is 11 amino acids long. The CDR3 region is CSALFWETQYF.

The chain has TRBV7-9 and TRBJ2-1; TCRdb designates TRBD2, a call that cannot be tested without DNA. The germline V gene has CDR1 SEHNR and CDR2 FQNEAQ (reference sequence). The CDR3 contains 16 residues. The CDR3 here is CASSYLTSPLYNEQFF.

This chain uses TRBV20-1 with TRBJ2-1; TCRdb names TRBD1, which stays unverified in the absence of DNA. The germline V gene encodes CDR1 DFQATT and CDR2 SNEGSKA (reference sequence). The CDR3 runs to 13 residues. CDR3 loop: CSARGTDDYEQFF.

The chain couples TRBV7-3 to TRBJ2-1; the TCRdb call, TRBD1, lacks DNA for checking. CDR3 length equals 14 residues. Per germline, CDR1 SGHTA and CDR2 FQGTGA. The CDR3 here is CASGSGQALNEQFF.

The rearrangement links TRBV7-9 to TRBJ2-7. The CDR3 runs 14 residues. Germline loops: CDR1 SEHNR, CDR2 FQNEAQ (reference sequence). The CDR3 here is CASSLVLGFGEQYF.

J is TRBJ1-1 and V is TRBV13; the D call of TRBD1 rests on TCRdb alone, since no DNA is present to check it. Germline V CDR1 and CDR2: PRHDT, FYEKMQ (reference sequence). The CDR3 has 14 amino acids. The CDR3 here is CASSFGGGGTEAFF.

The gene calls are TRBV29-1 and TRBJ2-5; with no DNA, the TCRdb D assignment of TRBD1 cannot be verified. This CDR3 has 15 amino acids. CDR1 and CDR2 from the germline V gene are SQVTM and ANQGSEA. The chain's CDR3 is CSVVRDRDHQETQYF.

The chain combines TRBV6-5 with TRBJ1-1; TCRdb calls TRBD1, which cannot be checked without DNA. Germline values: CDR1 MNHEY, CDR2 SVGAGI. The CDR3 is 13 amino acids. This CDR3 is CASSADWGTEAFF.

The chain uses TRBV20-1 and TRBJ2-1; lacking DNA, the TRBD2 call made by TCRdb goes unchecked. The CDR3 extends over 15 amino acids. The germline CDR1 and CDR2 sequences are DFQATT and SNEGSKA (reference sequence). CDR3 sequence reads: CSARELLAESNEQFF.

The chain joins TRBV9 to TRBJ2-7; with no DNA, the TCRdb D assignment of TRBD1 cannot be verified. Looked up from germline, CDR1 is SGDLS and CDR2 is YYNGEE. The CDR3 has 14 residues. CDR3 amino acids: CASSIDDRFYEQYF.